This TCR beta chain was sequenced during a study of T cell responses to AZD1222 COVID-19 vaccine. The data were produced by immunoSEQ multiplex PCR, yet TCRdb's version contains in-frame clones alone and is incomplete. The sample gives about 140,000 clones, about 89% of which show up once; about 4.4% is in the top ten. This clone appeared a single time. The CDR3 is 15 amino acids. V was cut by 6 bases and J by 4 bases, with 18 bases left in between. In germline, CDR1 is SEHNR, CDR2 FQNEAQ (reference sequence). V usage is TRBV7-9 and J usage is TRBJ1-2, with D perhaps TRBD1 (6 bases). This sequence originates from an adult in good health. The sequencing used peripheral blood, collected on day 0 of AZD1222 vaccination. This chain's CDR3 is CASSSTPTGRYGYTF. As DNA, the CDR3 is TGTGCCAGCAGTTCTACTCCAACAGGGCGCTATGGCTACACCTTC.